The clone carrying this T cell receptor (beta chain) was picked up many times. Its antigen is undetermined. For repertoire sequencing, the TCR beta CDR3 regions were amplified from RNA transcripts. An opening RT-PCR round employed HTBI primers and preceded a second-round multiplex PCR. TCRdb used MiXCR to reprocess the multiplex PCR reads, holding one entry per CDR3 protein. The data contain around 590,000 distinct CDR3 sequences, about 40% of them singletons. This sample is drawn from a study of Graves' ophthalmopathy and Graves' hyperthyroidism. Study results and limitations: Blood was where most expanded thyroid clonotypes above 0.001 frequency also turned up.

Each hyperthyroidism patient was newly diagnosed, with under 2 months' duration, and aged 18 to 65. Other autoimmune diseases, uncontrolled infections, pregnancy or lactation excluded patients from enrollment. V was shortened by 4 bases and J by 5 bases, with 21 bases between the two germline ends. This CDR3 has 16 residues. Looked up from germline, CDR1 is SGDLS and CDR2 is YYNGEE. The TCR originated in an adult man with Graves' hyperthyroidism. The rearrangement uses TRBV9 and TRBJ2-5, with D perhaps assigned TRBD1 or TRBD2 (5 bases each). Sequenced input: peripheral blood or thyroid tissue (not recorded which). The CDR3 nucleotides are TGTGCCAGCAGCATATCCCTCGACTCCGGGGACGAGACCCAGTACTTC. Translated: CASSISLDSGDETQYF.